The present entry profiles one T cell receptor (beta chain) with its context. These data belong to a study of human CD8 memory T cell subsets. TPEX cells were CCR7+ PD-1+ TIGIT+ early memory CD8+ T cells with exhausted-like traits. Construction of TCR beta libraries was accomplished by means of UMI-labeled 5' RACE. TCRdb reprocessed the 5' RACE reads and reports one entry per CDR3 protein, with no DNA. There are more than 9,000 distinct CDR3 sequences in the sample, with roughly 20% held by the top ten. Germline CDR1 reads SQVTM; CDR2 reads ANQGSEA. CDR3 length: 14 amino acids. Material for sequencing was CD8+ T cells from PBMCs. V gene TRBV29-1 combines with J gene TRBJ2-7; the TRBD1 assignment by TCRdb is unverifiable without DNA. This clonotype originated in a human donor in good health. The CDR3 loop reads CSVEDRGLTYEQYF.